This record concerns one T cell receptor (beta chain) sequence. Its recognized antigen is unknown. No quality values exist for individual bases; no much larger clone is one base distant. These data are taken from a study of T-cell memory formation after mild COVID-19 (TCRdb year 2021). Some background on the complete study: Most TCR sequence clusters were specific to one of the two donors. Longitudinal TCRalpha and TCRbeta repertoire sequencing tracked T-cell clones expanding and contracting after mild COVID-19 in a couple of donors. The cohort comprised two young, previously healthy adult volunteers, one female and one male.

The germline V gene (reference sequence) sets CDR1 to SEHNR and CDR2 to FQNEAQ. V and J are trimmed by 5 bases and 3 bases, and the gene matches miss 6 bases of the junction. The CDR3 numbers 14 residues from cysteine through valine. CDR3 DNA only is kept here, 42 bases in frame from base 1. The run used an Illumina NovaSeq 6000. cDNA libraries for TCRalpha and TCRbeta were prepared by 5'RACE using constant-segment primers, with sample barcodes and unique molecular identifiers added. Trizol reagent was used to extract RNA from every sample. Library amplification was performed in two PCR steps, and a second sample barcode and Illumina TruSeq adapters were introduced in the second step. Libraries were sequenced on an Illumina NovaSeq with 2 x 150 bp paired-end reads. For the original study's pipeline: Reads were demultiplexed and collapsed into UMI-guided consensus sequences with migec v1.2.7. Using mixcr v2.1.11, the UMI consensuses were aligned to TRA and TRB V and J templates and assembled into clonotypes. Clonotypes were classified as expanded or contracted when called significant by both edgeR and NoisET, with noise models trained on biological replicates. For edgeR calls, the thresholds were a false discovery rate-adjusted p below 0.01 and a log2 fold-change of 1. As an exploratory analysis of dynamics, max-normalized trajectories of the 1000 most abundant clonotypes were examined with PCA combined with hierarchical clustering. The CD4 or CD8 phenotype of responding clones was assigned using the separately sequenced CD4+ and CD8+ repertoires. The public reads were reanalyzed by TCRdb: fastp trimming at Q25, MiXCR alignment, in-frame beta chains only. One record per CDR3 amino acid sequence lists the most common genes and DNA. These V and J calls rely on TCRdb rather than the paper's analysis. The table for this sample lists 65,000 to 100,000 distinct CDR3 sequences; roughly 12% of them were counted only once. The top ten constitute around two fifths of the sample.

PBMCs were isolated by Ficoll-Paque density gradient centrifugation. Overall results and qualifications from the work: Contracting CD4+ clones were located mainly in the CM and EM memory subsets, whereas CD8+ clones were found to be enriched in EMRA. Only two mild cases were covered in the study, and larger cohorts including severe cases with pre-infection samples were considered necessary. SARS-CoV-2 specificity was not confirmed for the second-wave clones peaking on day 37. From day 15 to 85, contracting clones showed balanced CD4/CD8 phenotypes, whereas a second wave of clones that expanded from day 15 to 37 leaned towards CD4+. Some responding clones were found in pre-infection memory, which suggests that pre-existing cross-reactive memory T cells took part in the SARS-CoV-2 response.

The V and J segments used are TRBV7-9 and TRBJ2-7, with 8 junctional bases fitting TRBD1. Sample: PBMCs or a T cell subset sorted from them (not recorded which). This TCR came from a man younger than 35 who had mild COVID-19 (a few samples of this study predate the infection). The sample titles of this study are shuffled in the database, so cell type and time point are left out; the donor was told from shared clones. The DNA sequence is as follows: TGTGCCAGCAGCCCGCCCGGACAGGGCTACGAGCAGTACGTC. This codes for CASSPPGQGYEQYV.